The 22 T cell receptor beta chains presented below share a single source sample, sequenced in a study of Ad26.COV2.S vaccination and SARS-CoV-2 variants (dated by TCRdb to about 2021). Libraries were made using the immunoSEQ multiplex PCR assay. Entries here come from immuneACCESS through TCRdb and include only in-frame sequences with V and J called. Some clones fail to appear in such tables; in the studies checked, an unresolved V gene covers under half of the shortfall, and the cause of the remainder is unknown. Counted in this sample were 200,000 to 250,000 clones; roughly 90% of them appeared once. Around 11% of the sample comes from the top ten. The treatment or condition label on this specimen signifies: around 19 received Ad26.COV2.S at low or high dose, single or two shots; about 5 received placebo; per-sample allocation not given. For vaccine and placebo recipients, the sequenced repertoires came from samples collected on day 63 after the first injection.

The specimen was peripheral blood, collected in a trial of Ad26.COV2.S vaccine versus placebo. Receptors originate from a person between 18 and 65 years old who received the Ad26.COV2.S COVID-19 vaccine or a placebo.

This clone was recorded once. In DNA form, the CDR3 reads TGTGCCAGCAGCCGGACAACGTTGGGGGAGCTGTTTTTT. It is translated as CASSRTTLGELFF. The rearrangement links TRBV11-2 to TRBJ2-2, with TRBD1 as a possible D gene (5 bases). The CDR3 covers 13 residues. The V end lost 5 bases, the J end lost 8 bases, and 12 bases lay between the germline ends. The germline V gene encodes CDR1 SGHAT and CDR2 FQNNGV.

This clone has only one observation. The rearrangement uses TRBV14 and TRBJ2-1; 9 bases are shared with TRBD1. The CDR3 is 15 amino acids. Germline assignment: CDR1 SGHDN and CDR2 FVKESK. Trimming removed 0 bases from V and 8 bases from J; junction bases left unmatched: 5. CDR3 protein: CASSQDQQGADEQFF. The CDR3 DNA reads as TGTGCCAGCAGCCAAGATCAACAGGGGGCCGATGAGCAGTTCTTC. The full variable domain, its missing parts supplied by reference TRBV14 and TRBJ2-1, is EAGVTQFPSHSVIEKGQTVTLRCDPISGHDNLYWYRRVMGKEIKFLLHFVKESKQDESGMPNNRFLAERTGGTYSTLKVQPAELEDSGVYFCASSQDQQGADEQFFGPGTRLTVL.

The chain has TRBV6-5 and TRBJ1-5; D may be TRBD1 (5 bases). There are 13 residues in the CDR3. Germline V gene lookup returns CDR1 MNHEY and CDR2 SVGAGI. Trimming stripped 2 bases from V and 7 bases from J, with 9 bases between. The CDR3 DNA reads TGTGCCAGCAGTTACGGGGGGTCCCAGCCCCAGCATTTT. Encoded protein: CASSYGGSQPQHF.

This clone was found a few times. This chain links TRBV27 with TRBJ2-2, with 16 bases fitting TRBD2. Germline CDR1 MNHEY, CDR2 SMNVEV (reference sequence). After removal of 3 bases from V and 7 bases from J, the junction contained 5 bases not matched to a gene. The length of the CDR3 is 17 residues. CDR3 amino acids: CASSFLGLAGGDGELFF. DNA of the CDR3: TGTGCCAGCAGTTTCCTGGGACTAGCGGGAGGGGACGGGGAGCTGTTTTTT.

CDR3 sequence: CASRPEGTSAYNEQFF. The CDR3 region has the DNA TGTGCCAGCAGACCAGAGGGGACTAGCGCCTACAATGAGCAGTTCTTC. The chain carries TRBV7-2 and TRBJ2-1; 10 positions agree with TRBD2. V was clipped by 6 bases and J by 2 bases; unmatched bases: 7. Looked up from germline, CDR1 is SGHTA and CDR2 is FQGNSA. This CDR3 has 16 amino acids.

This chain connects TRBV11-2 to TRBJ1-3; D call uncertain. Germline-derived CDR1 and CDR2 are SGHAT and FQNNGV. The V gene lost 1 base and the J gene lost 4 bases, with 14 bases spanning the gap. The CDR3 extends over 16 amino acids. The CDR3 DNA reads as TGTGCCAGCAGCTTAGGCGTAACGGGTTCGGGAAACACCATATATTTT. Translated, it gives CASSLGVTGSGNTIYF.

V usage is TRBV19 and J usage is TRBJ1-3, with 8 bases fitting TRBD1. The length of the CDR3 is 13 residues. J lost 7 bases, V lost 6 bases, and 5 bases had no gene match. Germline V CDR1 and CDR2: LNHDA, SQIVND (reference sequence). CDR3 in DNA: TGTGCCAGTAGACCGGACAGGGTCAACACCATATATTTT. This translates into CASRPDRVNTIYF.

The V call is TRBV7-3, the J call TRBJ1-1; D is unclear. Trimming left V 5 bases short and J 0 bases short, with 13 bases between. The germline CDR1 and CDR2 sequences are SGHTA and FQGTGA. This CDR3 comprises 15 residues. The CDR3 DNA is TGTGCCAGCAGCGCCTGGGTTCTCGTGAACACTGAAGCTTTCTTT. This sequence encodes CASSAWVLVNTEAFF.

The V call is TRBV18, the J call TRBJ2-5; D call uncertain. Germline lookup yields CDR1 KGHSH and CDR2 LQKENI. The CDR3 consists of 11 residues. V lost 4 bases and J lost 0, with 0 bases in between. In DNA form, the CDR3 reads TGTGCCAGCTCACACCAAGAGACCCAGTACTTC. It is translated as CASSHQETQYF.

The genes are TRBV6-2 or TRBV6-3 and TRBJ2-5; D call uncertain. From germline, CDR1 is MNHEY and CDR2 SVGEGT. V was pared by 6 bases and J by 6 bases, with 14 bases between. The CDR3 totals 13 residues. CDR3 nucleotides: TGTGCCAGCAGCCCAAGTTGGGGAAAGACCCAGTACTTC. Amino acids: CASSPSWGKTQYF.

Only one count was recorded for this clone. The CDR3 spells CASSELDVGTIYF. CDR3 nucleotides: TGTGCCAGCAGTGAGCTCGATGTCGGCACCATATATTTT. The V call is TRBV6-1, the J call TRBJ1-3, with no clear D. The length of the CDR3 is 13 residues. V lost 3 bases to trimming and J lost 9 bases, with 12 bases between them. CDR1 is MNHNS, CDR2 SASEGT, per germline.

CDR3 sequence (DNA): TGTGCCAGCATAGTCGGAGATACGCAGTATTTT. Its protein is CASIVGDTQYF. This chain links TRBV21-1 with TRBJ2-3; the D call TRBD2 from the table was never checked on the DNA. TRBV21-1 is noted as a pseudogene. CDR3 length: 11 residues.

V gene TRBV6-1 combines with J gene TRBJ2-1; TRBD1 aligns across 8 bases. Looked up from germline, CDR1 is MNHNS and CDR2 is SASEGT. This CDR3 has 15 residues. The J segment lost 1 base and the V segment lost 2 bases, leaving 1 base of the junction unmatched. The DNA for the CDR3 is TGTGCCAGCAGTGAAACAGGGGGTTCCTACAATGAGCAGTTCTTC. Translated: CASSETGGSYNEQFF.

The chain links TRBV19 to TRBJ2-1; the D gene is possibly TRBD2 (6 bases). CDR1 is LNHDA, CDR2 SQIVND, per germline (reference sequence). The CDR3 spans 14 residues. V lost 3 bases, J lost 6 bases, and 12 bases lay in between. In DNA, the CDR3 is TGTGCCAGTAGTATGAGGGAAGCGGGCAATGAGCAGTTCTTC. It yields the protein CASSMREAGNEQFF.

This clone is a singleton in its sample. This specimen includes other DNA sequences encoding the same CDR3. V usage is TRBV7-3 and J usage is TRBJ1-1; D is possibly TRBD1 (5 bases). Per the germline V gene, CDR1 is SGHTA and CDR2 is FQGTGA. Trimming shortened V by 5 bases and J by 1 base, and 8 bases separated the two germline ends. This CDR3 spans 13 amino acids. The CDR3 coding sequence is TGTGCCAGCAGCCCGACAGAGAACACTGAAGCTTTCTTT. Translating it yields CASSPTENTEAFF.

This sequence joins TRBV28 and TRBJ2-1; 9 positions agree with TRBD1. The CDR3 length is 15 residues. Germline V gene sequence: CDR1 MDHEN, CDR2 SYDVKM. V lost 3 bases and J lost 5; bases outside the gene matches: 5. The CDR3 loop is CASSFGTGSHNEQFF. The CDR3 DNA is TGTGCCAGCAGTTTCGGGACAGGGAGCCACAATGAGCAGTTCTTC.

The rearrangement uses TRBV4-1 and TRBJ2-1; 11 bases align to TRBD2. Per germline, CDR1 MGHRA and CDR2 YSYEKL. The CDR3 runs to 17 residues. V dropped 2 bases and J dropped 5; count of bases not matched to a gene: 8. The CDR3 here is CASSQPPLAGGNNEQFF. CDR3 DNA sequence: TGCGCCAGCAGCCAACCCCCCCTAGCGGGGGGCAACAATGAGCAGTTCTTC.

This clone was seen only once. V gene TRBV5-4 combines with J gene TRBJ1-2; no clear D gene. The CDR3 spans 14 residues. V was clipped by 1 base and J by 7 bases, with 14 bases between them. The germline V gene has CDR1 SGHNT and CDR2 YYREEE (reference sequence). The CDR3 protein is CASSLPPGNGGYTF. In nucleotides, the CDR3 is TGTGCCAGCAGCTTGCCCCCCGGGAATGGTGGCTACACCTTC.

The chain joins TRBV27 to TRBJ1-4; D call uncertain. V was pared by 8 bases and J by 10 bases, with 14 bases between. Per the germline V gene, CDR1 is MNHEY and CDR2 is SMNVEV (reference sequence). The CDR3 has 12 amino acids. The chain's CDR3 is CASSRLRGKLFF. CDR3 DNA: TGTGCCAGCTCTCGGCTCCGCGGAAAACTGTTTTTT.

This clone was detected only once. The CDR3 here is CASSPGGSTSEQYF. The CDR3 DNA reads TGTGCCAGCAGCCCGGGTGGCTCCACCTCCGAGCAGTACTTC. The V and J genes are TRBV7-9 and TRBJ2-7, with unresolved D. V gave up 5 bases and J gave up 6 bases, with 17 bases separating them. Germline lookup yields CDR1 SEHNR and CDR2 FQNEAQ (reference sequence). There are 14 residues in the CDR3.

This chain uses TRBV25-1 with TRBJ1-2; D gene uncertain. The CDR3 length is 12 residues. CDR1 MGHDK and CDR2 SYGVNS come from the germline V gene. The germline V and J ends were trimmed by 3 bases and 4 bases, with 6 bases remaining between them. CDR3 DNA sequence: TGTGCCAGCAGTGATGGTCTCTATGGCTACACCTTC. Amino acid sequence: CASSDGLYGYTF.

The chain combines TRBV4-3 with TRBJ2-3, with 8 positions matching TRBD2. Germline assignment: CDR1 LGHNA and CDR2 YSLEER. The J segment lost 3 bases and the V segment lost 0 bases, leaving 5 bases of the junction unmatched. This CDR3 contains 16 residues. CDR3 amino acids: CASSQDGRGGTDTQYF. CDR3 nucleotides: TGCGCCAGCAGCCAAGATGGCCGGGGGGGAACAGATACGCAGTATTTT.